The present T cell receptor beta chain was sequenced within a study of post-analysis software for immune sequencing data. The study, taken as a whole, reports: Relative to controls, patients with multiple sclerosis showed significantly lower normalized Chao1 diversity. Comparison of patients with controls showed five TRBV segments more frequent in patients, TRBV5-6, TRBV5-1 and TRBV20-1 among them.

The CDR3 runs to 13 residues. Trimming stripped 3 bases from V and 2 bases from J, with 10 bases between. CDR1 is DFQATT and CDR2 is SNEGSKA in the germline V gene (reference sequence). This clonotype occurred many times. Its antigen remains unknown. Prepared TCR beta cDNA libraries contained unique molecular identifiers. TCRdb fed the PCR reads into MiXCR, producing one record per CDR3 protein. Of about 180,000 distinct CDR3 sequences in the sample, approximately 30% are singletons; the top ten hold roughly 1.6%. The V call is TRBV20-1, the J call TRBJ1-2; no definite D call. The TCR originated in a girl aged 10 to 17 with multiple sclerosis. The sequenced sample consisted of blood. The CDR3 nucleotides are TGCAGTGCTAGCGGTACAGCCAACTATGGCTACACCTTC. Translated, it gives CSASGTANYGYTF.